The clone carrying this T cell receptor beta chain was observed a handful of times. Its matching antigen is unknown. The source of the sample is a study of early T cells in non-severe SARS-CoV-2 infection. Overall study: The chains were unpaired, and the sequenced material was bulk RNA from unsorted whole blood.

TCRdb analysed the 5' RACE reads with MiXCR anew, one entry per CDR3 protein. In the table there are fewer than 85,000 distinct CDR3 sequences, approximately 16% of which are singletons. Study findings and constraints: Database matching using VDJdb favored anti-spike CD8 responses, with private and CD4 specificities left missing.

Germline CDR1 and CDR2: ENHRY and SYGVKD. CDR3 length: 12 amino acids. V trimming: 4 bases; J trimming: 8 bases; junction bases outside the gene matches: 2. Sequenced material: whole blood. The gene calls are TRBV10-3 and TRBJ2-1, with 7 bases that match TRBD1. The TCR sequence derives from an adult who was a healthcare worker with PCR-confirmed SARS-CoV-2 infection or an uninfected control (not recorded which). The CDR3 nucleotides read TGTGCCATCAGTGGGGACAGTGATGAGCAGTTCTTC. Translation gives CAISGDSDEQFF.